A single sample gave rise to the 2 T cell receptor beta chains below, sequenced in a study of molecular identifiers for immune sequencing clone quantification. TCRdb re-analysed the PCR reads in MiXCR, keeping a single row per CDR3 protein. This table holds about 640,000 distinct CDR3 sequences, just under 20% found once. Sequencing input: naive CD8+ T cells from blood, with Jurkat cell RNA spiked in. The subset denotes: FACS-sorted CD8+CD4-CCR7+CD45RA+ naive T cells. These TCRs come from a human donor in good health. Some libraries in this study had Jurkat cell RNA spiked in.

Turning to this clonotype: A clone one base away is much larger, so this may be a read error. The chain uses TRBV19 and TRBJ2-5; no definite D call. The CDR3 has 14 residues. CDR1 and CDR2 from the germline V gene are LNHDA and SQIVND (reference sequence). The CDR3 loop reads CASSTIEAAETQCF. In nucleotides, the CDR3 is TGTGCCAGTAGTACTATAGAGGCTGCTGAGACCCAGTGCTTC. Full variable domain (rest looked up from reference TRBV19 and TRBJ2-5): DGGITQSPKYLFRKEGQNVTLSCEQNLNHDAMYWYRQDPGQGLRLIYYSQIVNDFQKGDIAEGYSVSREKKESFPLTVTSAQKNPTAFYLCASSTIEAAETQCFGPGTRLLVL.

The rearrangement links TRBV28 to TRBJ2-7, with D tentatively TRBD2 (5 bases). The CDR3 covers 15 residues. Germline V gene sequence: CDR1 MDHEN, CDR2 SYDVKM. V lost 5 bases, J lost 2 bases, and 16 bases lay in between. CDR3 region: CASSLPTRDPYEQYF. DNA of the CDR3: TGTGCCAGCAGTCTCCCGACCCGGGATCCCTACGAGCAGTACTTC.